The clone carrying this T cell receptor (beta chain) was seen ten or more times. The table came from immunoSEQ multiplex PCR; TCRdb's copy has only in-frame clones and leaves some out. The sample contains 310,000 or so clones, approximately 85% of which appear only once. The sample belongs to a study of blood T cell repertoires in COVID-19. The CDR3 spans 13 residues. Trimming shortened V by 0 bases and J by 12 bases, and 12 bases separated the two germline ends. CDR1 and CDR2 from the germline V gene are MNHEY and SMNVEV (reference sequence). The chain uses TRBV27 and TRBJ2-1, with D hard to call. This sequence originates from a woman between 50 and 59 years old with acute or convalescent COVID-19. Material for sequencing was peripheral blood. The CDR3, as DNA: TGTGCCAGCAGTTTATCCTATATAAGGAGGCAGTTCTTC. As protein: CASSLSYIRRQFF.